Shown below are 19 T cell receptor beta chains from a single sample sequenced in a study of T cell changes during pregnancy in multiple sclerosis. The repertoire was sequenced with immunoSEQ multiplex PCR; TCRdb's copy has only in-frame clones and lacks some. The sample contains 45,000 to 55,000 clones, 85% to 90% of which appear only once. The sample here was peripheral blood, taken in the first trimester of pregnancy. These receptors were taken from a female donor with multiple sclerosis, enrolled in a pregnancy study.

The J gene is TRBJ1-5, the V gene TRBV30; D might be TRBD1 (6 bases). This CDR3 region has 13 residues. With 2 bases removed from V and 6 bases from J, the gap between germline ends came to 11 bases. Germline lookup yields CDR1 GTSNPN and CDR2 SVGIG (reference sequence). Written as DNA, the CDR3 is TGTGCCTGGAGTTGGGGGCGAGCTCAGCCCCAGCATTTT. This gives the protein CAWSWGRAQPQHF.

In nucleotides, the CDR3 is TGTGCCAGCACCGAGAAGGTTGAGGGTGAAAAACTGTTTTTT. This codes for CASTEKVEGEKLFF. The V and J genes are TRBV6-1 and TRBJ1-4, with unresolved D. The CDR3 spans 14 residues. Germline loops: CDR1 MNHNS, CDR2 SASEGT. V gave up 7 bases and J gave up 7 bases, with 16 bases separating them.

This clone was counted between two and nine times. The identical CDR3 is also encoded by other nucleotide sequences in the sample. The chain has TRBV19 and TRBJ1-2; 12 positions agree with TRBD1. This CDR3 comprises 14 residues. V dropped 5 bases and J dropped 7; count of bases not matched to a gene: 5. Germline-derived CDR1 and CDR2 are LNHDA and SQIVND (reference sequence). The CDR3 reads CASSPRDRGPGYTF. In DNA, the CDR3 is TGTGCCAGTAGTCCCCGGGACAGGGGGCCTGGCTACACCTTC.

The chain has TRBV6-5 and TRBJ1-6, with D possibly being TRBD1 (5 bases). Per the germline V gene, CDR1 is MNHEY and CDR2 is SVGAGI. Trimming shortened V by 2 bases and J by 9 bases, and 11 bases separated the two germline ends. The CDR3 spans 14 residues. The DNA for the CDR3 is TGTGCCAGCAGTTACCTGCAGGGCGGTTCACCCCTCCACTTT. Translated: CASSYLQGGSPLHF.

V gene TRBV28 combines with J gene TRBJ2-3, with D maybe TRBD2 (5 bases). V lost 6 bases and J lost 1, with 17 bases in between. CDR1 MDHEN and CDR2 SYDVKM come from the germline V gene. The CDR3 totals 16 residues. Here the CDR3 DNA reads TGTGCCAGCAGCCGCCCAGGAAGGACTCGCACAGATACGCAGTATTTT. Its protein product is CASSRPGRTRTDTQYF. The full variable domain, its missing parts supplied by reference TRBV28 and TRBJ2-3, is DVKVTQSSRYLVKRTGEKVFLECVQDMDHENMFWYRQDPGLGLRLIYFSYDVKMKEKGDIPEGYSVSREKKERFSLILESASTNQTSMYLCASSRPGRTRTDTQYFGPGTRLTVL.

This clone was detected once. This chain connects TRBV23-1 to TRBJ1-1; D is ambiguous. TRBV23-1 has ORF status, its function being uncertain. This CDR3 region has 17 residues. V gave up 6 bases and J gave up 3 bases, with 23 bases separating them. CDR3 DNA: TGCGCCAGCAGCCCCTACACCTTAACCCCCGAGGACACTGAAGCTTTCTTT. This gives the protein CASSPYTLTPEDTEAFF.

The gene calls are TRBV9 and TRBJ2-6, with a possible D match to TRBD1 (5 bases). V gave up 1 base and J gave up 4 bases, with 12 bases separating them. Germline loops: CDR1 SGDLS, CDR2 YYNGEE. The CDR3 extends over 16 amino acids. CDR3 residues: CASSVTGLGGANVLTF. CDR3 coding DNA: TGTGCCAGCAGCGTAACAGGCCTGGGGGGGGCCAACGTCCTGACTTTC.

V is TRBV7-2 and J is TRBJ1-1; 7 bases agree with TRBD1. CDR1 and CDR2 (germline): SGHTA, FQGNSA. Trimming at V came to 0 bases and at J to 3 bases, leaving 7 bases not matched to a gene. This CDR3 spans 16 amino acids. CDR3 protein: CASSLARGQGDTEAFF. In DNA form, the CDR3 reads TGTGCCAGCAGCTTAGCGAGGGGGCAGGGGGACACTGAAGCTTTCTTT.

This chain connects TRBV5-1 to TRBJ2-3, with D unclear. This CDR3 contains 12 residues. V was cut by 2 bases and J by 6 bases, with 7 bases left in between. The V gene's germline CDR1 is SGHRS and CDR2 YFSETQ. The CDR3 protein is CASSFNSDTQYF. CDR3 nucleotide sequence: TGCGCCAGCAGCTTTAACAGCGATACGCAGTATTTT. Drawing the rest from reference TRBV5-1 and TRBJ2-3, the complete variable domain is KAGVTQTPRYLIKTRGQQVTLSCSPISGHRSVSWYQQTPGQGLQFLFEYFSETQRNKGNFPGRFSGRQFSNSRSEMNVSTLELGDSALYLCASSFNSDTQYFGPGTRLTVL.

About this clone itself: Germline is not matched at one junction end, which may reflect a read error. CDR3 region: CASSRDRGF. CDR3 coding DNA: TGTGCCAGCAGTCGGGACAGGGGTTTT. The chain carries TRBV28 and TRBJ1-4; the match to TRBD1 covers 10 bases. The germline CDR1 and CDR2 sequences are MDHEN and SYDVKM. CDR3 size: 9 residues.

The chain joins TRBV5-4 to TRBJ1-2, with D maybe TRBD1 (6 bases). This CDR3 comprises 15 residues. The V gene lost 2 bases and the J gene lost 4 bases, with 15 bases spanning the gap. Germline V gives CDR1 SGHNT, CDR2 YYREEE (reference sequence). CDR3 in amino acids: CASSFGAGAGYGYTF. CDR3 coding DNA: TGTGCCAGCAGCTTCGGGGCAGGGGCAGGCTATGGCTACACCTTC.

The chain employs TRBV11-2 and TRBJ1-1; D may be TRBD1 (6 bases). The CDR3 runs to 13 residues. Germline lookup yields CDR1 SGHAT and CDR2 FQNNGV. Trimming stripped 5 bases from V and 4 bases from J, with 11 bases between. The CDR3 reads CASSANRVTEAFF. Here the CDR3 DNA reads TGTGCCAGCAGCGCCAACAGGGTCACTGAAGCTTTCTTT. The variable domain in full, completed from reference TRBV11-2 and TRBJ1-1, reads EAGVAQSPRYKIIEKRQSVAFWCNPISGHATLYWYQQILGQGPKLLIQFQNNGVVDDSQLPKDRFSAERLKGVDSTLKIQPAKLEDSAVYLCASSANRVTEAFFGQGTRLTVV.

This clone occurred once. The chain carries TRBV10-2 and TRBJ2-3; 7 bases align to TRBD2. This CDR3 comprises 16 residues. Germline CDR1 reads WSHSY; CDR2 reads SAAADI. The J segment lost 1 base and the V segment lost 4 bases, leaving 8 bases of the junction unmatched. The CDR3 is CASSAPERGGTDTQYF. CDR3 DNA sequence: TGCGCCAGCAGTGCCCCGGAGCGGGGTGGCACAGATACGCAGTATTTT.

This sequence joins TRBV2 and TRBJ1-2; 10 bases are shared with TRBD1. The CDR3 has 14 residues. CDR1 is SNHLY and CDR2 is FYNNEI in the germline V gene. Trimming removed 7 bases from V and 4 bases from J; junction bases left unmatched: 6. The CDR3 here is CASTGGTGAYGYTF. The CDR3 DNA reads TGTGCCAGCACAGGGGGGACAGGGGCCTATGGCTACACCTTC.

This clone has only a few counts. This chain links TRBV14 with TRBJ1-2, with no clear D. In germline, CDR1 is SGHDN, CDR2 FVKESK. Deletions cut 3 bases from V and 4 bases from J, with 9 bases between. The CDR3 spans 13 residues. CDR3 DNA: TGTGCCAGCAGCCACGGTCCTACCTATGGCTACACCTTC. Translation: CASSHGPTYGYTF.

This chain uses TRBV5-1 with TRBJ2-5; 10 bases agree with TRBD1. The CDR3 is made up of 15 amino acids. J gave up 3 bases and V 2 bases, and 4 bases lay outside the gene matches. Germline CDR1 is SGHRS and CDR2 is YFSETQ. The CDR3 DNA sequence: TGCGCCAGCAGCTTCGGACAGGGGGTTGAAGAGACCCAGTACTTC. It yields the protein CASSFGQGVEETQYF.

V gene TRBV11-2 combines with J gene TRBJ1-5; D remains unclear. This CDR3 comprises 15 residues. V was trimmed by 5 bases and J by 6 bases, leaving 17 bases between them. CDR1 and CDR2 (germline): SGHAT, FQNNGV. This chain's CDR3 is CASSLEGGFGQPQHF. The CDR3 DNA is TGTGCCAGCAGCCTCGAGGGAGGGTTTGGTCAGCCCCAGCATTTT.

As DNA, the CDR3 is TGTGCCAGTAGTATCAGACAGGGGGATCAGCCCCAGCATTTT. Translating it yields CASSIRQGDQPQHF. The rearrangement joins TRBV19 to TRBJ1-5; 9 bases are a match to TRBD1. Germline values: CDR1 LNHDA, CDR2 SQIVND (reference sequence). The CDR3 is 14 residues long. Trimming at V came to 3 bases and at J to 5 bases, leaving 2 bases not matched to a gene.

The chain combines TRBV5-1 with TRBJ2-4; 11 bases fit TRBD2. CDR3 size: 14 residues. Germline CDR1 is SGHRS and CDR2 is YFSETQ. The junction had 3 bases not matched to a gene; V was cut back by 5 bases and J by 5 bases. This chain's CDR3 is CASRGTSGQNIQYF. CDR3 bases: TGCGCCAGCAGGGGGACTAGCGGACAAAACATTCAGTACTTC.